This T cell receptor (beta chain) stems from a study of blood T cell repertoires in COVID-19. This CDR3 has 15 amino acids. Per germline, CDR1 SEHNR and CDR2 FQNEAQ (reference sequence). Trimming removed 2 bases at V and 0 bases at J, with 10 bases between. Authors' processing steps: Using reference gene primer amplification, nucleated cell counts were estimated. Generated by immunoSEQ multiplex PCR, the TCRdb table keeps only in-frame clones and is missing some. The DNA was the basis for D and trimming; V, J and clone size are from that table. Of some 73,000 clones listed, around 70% are singletons. Material: peripheral blood. The rearrangement links TRBV7-9 to TRBJ1-1; D is unresolved. The TCR originated in a man in his 60s with acute or convalescent COVID-19. The CDR3 coding sequence is TGTGCCAGCAGCTTAATTCGGGGTCTGAACACTGAAGCTTTCTTT. Protein: CASSLIRGLNTEAFF.